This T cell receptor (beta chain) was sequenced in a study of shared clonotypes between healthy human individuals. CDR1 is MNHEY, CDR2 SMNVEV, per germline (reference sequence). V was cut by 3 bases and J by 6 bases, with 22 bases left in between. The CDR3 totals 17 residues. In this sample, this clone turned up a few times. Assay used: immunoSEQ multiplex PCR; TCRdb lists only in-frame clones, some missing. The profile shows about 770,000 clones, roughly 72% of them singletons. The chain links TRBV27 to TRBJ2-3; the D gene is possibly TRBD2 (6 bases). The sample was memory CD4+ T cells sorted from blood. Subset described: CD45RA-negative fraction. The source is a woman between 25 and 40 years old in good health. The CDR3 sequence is CASSFNADRPRGDTQYF. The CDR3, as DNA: TGTGCCAGCAGTTTTAACGCGGACCGCCCCCGGGGGGATACGCAGTATTTT.